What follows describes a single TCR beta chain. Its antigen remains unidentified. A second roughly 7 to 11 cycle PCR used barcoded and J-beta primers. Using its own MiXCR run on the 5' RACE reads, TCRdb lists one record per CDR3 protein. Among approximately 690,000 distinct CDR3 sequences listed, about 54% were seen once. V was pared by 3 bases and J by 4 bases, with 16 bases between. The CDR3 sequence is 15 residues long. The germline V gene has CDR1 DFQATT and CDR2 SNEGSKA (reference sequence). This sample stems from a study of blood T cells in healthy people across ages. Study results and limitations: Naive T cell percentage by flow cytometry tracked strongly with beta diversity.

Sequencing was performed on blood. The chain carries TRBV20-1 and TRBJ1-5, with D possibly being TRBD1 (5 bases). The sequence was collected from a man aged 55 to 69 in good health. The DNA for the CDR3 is TGCAGTGCTAGCTGGGGCGGGGAGCCAAATCAGCCCCAGCATTTT. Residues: CSASWGGEPNQPQHF.